This TCR beta chain was identified during a study of CD8 T cells in Susac syndrome. After extraction with the RNeasy kit, roughly 0.45 to 1 ug of the RNA was reverse transcribed using random hexamers. Amplification of TCR beta CDR3 by immunoSEQ multiplex PCR spanned 54 Vbeta and 13 Jbeta. MiXCR was run by TCRdb on the immunoSEQ multiplex PCR reads, yielding one entry per CDR3 protein. The sample consists of 400,000 or so distinct CDR3 sequences, approximately 89% of them appearing once. This clonotype has a single count. Sequencing of TCR beta drew on CD8+ and CD4+ T cells from blood. Included as multiple sclerosis controls were treatment-naive patients who had stable or active relapsing-remitting disease. It was negative isolation that provided the CD8+ and CD4+ T cells, whereas TEMRA cells were enriched by FACS. Source material: CD8+ T cells from PBMCs. The origin of this receptor is a human donor with multiple sclerosis.

Written as DNA, the CDR3 is TGTGCCAGCAGTTTAAGAGGACTAGCGGGCCAAGAGACCCAGTACTTC. It specifies CASSLRGLAGQETQYF. The chain joins TRBV27 to TRBJ2-5; 11 bases map to TRBD2. CDR3 size: 16 residues. CDR1 and CDR2 from the germline V gene are MNHEY and SMNVEV (reference sequence). Trimming removed 2 bases from V and 1 base from J; junction bases left unmatched: 3.